Shown below are 17 T cell receptor beta chains from a single sample sequenced in a study of lymphopenia after photon versus proton radiotherapy. This table comes from immunoSEQ multiplex PCR, and its TCRdb copy is limited to in-frame clones, with some not included. The table includes about 22,000 clones, 92% detected once. Material: peripheral blood, obtained from a patient treated with proton-based radiotherapy. The receptors originated from a woman aged 70-85 years with pancreatic cancer. Some clones in this sample may be carry-over from other donors' samples.

The rearrangement joins TRBV30 to TRBJ1-4; D perhaps matches TRBD1 (5 bases). This CDR3 is 13 amino acids long. Trimming removed 5 bases from V and 8 bases from J, with 15 bases in between. Looked up from germline, CDR1 is GTSNPN and CDR2 is SVGIG (reference sequence). The CDR3 loop is CAWGDLGAEKLFF. CDR3 DNA: TGTGCCTGGGGGGACCTCGGGGCGGAAAAACTGTTTTTT.

The chain links TRBV19 to TRBJ1-2; D is unresolved. The CDR3 is 12 residues long. Germline V lookup: CDR1 LNHDA, CDR2 SQIVND (reference sequence). Trimming took off 4 bases at V and 3 bases at J, with 6 bases between the two ends. The CDR3 nucleotides read TGTGCCAGTAGTACAAGGGACTATGGCTACACCTTC. Translated, it gives CASSTRDYGYTF.

The chain links TRBV5-4 to TRBJ2-1; TRBD1 matches 9 bases. The J segment lost 1 base and the V segment lost 4 bases, leaving 6 bases of the junction unmatched. Germline CDR1 and CDR2: SGHNT and YYREEE (reference sequence). The CDR3 loop spans 16 amino acids. The DNA for the CDR3 is TGTGCCAGCAGCCCGACAGGGGGTCTATCCTACAATGAGCAGTTCTTC. Its translation: CASSPTGGLSYNEQFF.

The chain joins TRBV6-6 to TRBJ1-5, with D possibly TRBD1 on 5 matching bases. Germline CDR1 is MNHNY and CDR2 is SVGAGI (reference sequence). V lost 6 bases and J 1 base, leaving 13 bases between the germline ends. The CDR3 is made up of 15 amino acids. The CDR3 is CASRGQGRSNQPQHF. DNA for the CDR3: TGTGCCAGCAGGGGCCAGGGTCGGAGCAATCAGCCCCAGCATTTT.

The gene calls are TRBV6-5 and TRBJ2-3; no reliable D call. CDR1 is MNHEY, CDR2 SVGAGI, per germline. The CDR3 covers 13 residues. Trimming stripped 6 bases from V and 6 bases from J, with 13 bases between. The CDR3 reads CASRDVGSDTQYF. CDR3 in DNA: TGTGCCAGCAGGGATGTGGGATCGGATACGCAGTATTTT.

This rearrangement joins TRBV11-2 to TRBJ1-1; D not certain. The CDR3 runs 13 residues. Germline-derived CDR1 and CDR2 are SGHAT and FQNNGV. Trimming shortened V by 5 bases and J by 5 bases, and 12 bases separated the two germline ends. The CDR3, as DNA: TGTGCCAGCAGCCCCTCCGTTGGTACTGAAGCTTTCTTT. Its protein product is CASSPSVGTEAFF.

The chain recombines TRBV19 with TRBJ1-1; no reliable D call. V was cut by 2 bases and J by 4 bases, with 8 bases left in between. CDR1 LNHDA and CDR2 SQIVND come from the germline V gene (reference sequence). The CDR3 runs to 13 residues. The CDR3 sequence: CASSILPGTEAFF. The CDR3 nucleotides are TGTGCCAGTAGTATACTCCCAGGCACTGAAGCTTTCTTT.

This chain uses TRBV19 with TRBJ1-2, with 7 nucleotides matching TRBD1. V lost 6 bases and J lost 3; bases outside the gene matches: 4. Germline CDR1 LNHDA, CDR2 SQIVND (reference sequence). The CDR3 runs to 13 residues. CDR3 DNA sequence: TGTGCCAGTAGCAATACAGGGGACTATGGCTACACCTTC. It is translated as CASSNTGDYGYTF.

The V gene is TRBV7-9, the J gene TRBJ2-5; D is unclear. This CDR3 is 11 amino acids long. Germline assignment: CDR1 SEHNR and CDR2 FQNEAQ (reference sequence). Trimming left V 5 bases short and J 2 bases short, with 3 bases between. CDR3 amino acids: CASSVQETQYF. CDR3 bases: TGTGCCAGCAGCGTACAAGAGACCCAGTACTTC.

This sequence joins TRBV27 and TRBJ2-5; D not certain. CDR1 is MNHEY, CDR2 SMNVEV, per germline (reference sequence). The CDR3 runs 12 residues. V lost 3 bases and J 4 bases, leaving 6 bases between the germline ends. CDR3 loop: CASSFLTETQYF. CDR3 DNA sequence: TGTGCCAGCAGTTTCTTAACAGAGACCCAGTACTTC.

The chain combines TRBV18 with TRBJ2-7; 7 bases are a match to TRBD2. V shed 3 bases, J shed 0 bases, and the junction held 11 bases outside the gene matches. The V gene's germline CDR1 is KGHSH and CDR2 LQKENI. The CDR3 is 17 amino acids. CDR3 amino acids: CASSPDTRGSDSYEQYF. The CDR3 DNA follows: TGTGCCAGCTCACCGGACACTCGCGGGAGCGACTCCTACGAGCAGTACTTC.

The rearrangement joins TRBV4-2 to TRBJ1-6; D remains unclear. V dropped 4 bases and J dropped 6 bases, with 16 bases sitting between them. The CDR3 is 16 residues long. Germline CDR1 is LGHNA and CDR2 is YNFKEQ. In nucleotides, the CDR3 is TGTGCCAGCAGCCCCGCGGGGATGGGAGCTAATTCACCCCTCCACTTT. It encodes CASSPAGMGANSPLHF.

Concerning this clone itself: The junction departs from the called germline gene at one end, perhaps through a read error. The V call is TRBV7-7, the J call TRBJ2-7, with 8 bases lining up with TRBD1. This CDR3 has 13 residues. Germline-derived CDR1 and CDR2 are SSHAT and FNYEAQ (reference sequence). CDR3 sequence (DNA): TGTGCTAGCAGCTTAAACAGGGGGAACGAGCAGTACTTC. It yields the protein CASSLNRGNEQYF.

There are a few counts of this clone. The chain couples TRBV27 to TRBJ2-6, with D possibly TRBD1 on 6 matching bases. V dropped 6 bases and J dropped 3 bases, with 12 bases sitting between them. The CDR3 is 15 amino acids. Per the germline V gene, CDR1 is MNHEY and CDR2 is SMNVEV (reference sequence). The CDR3 DNA is TGTGCCAGCAGCCCCCAGGGGTATGGGGCCAACGTCCTGACTTTC. It encodes CASSPQGYGANVLTF.

The chain couples TRBV7-6 to TRBJ2-7, with 12 bases fitting TRBD1. The CDR3 is 15 residues long. J gave up 4 bases and V 5 bases, and 6 bases lay outside the gene matches. CDR1 and CDR2 (germline): SGHVS, FNYEAQ. The CDR3 here is CASSRGTGGIYEQYF. CDR3 DNA sequence: TGTGCCAGCAGCCGAGGGACAGGGGGCATATACGAGCAGTACTTC.

The chain recombines TRBV9 with TRBJ2-5, with D tentatively TRBD2 (6 bases). In germline, CDR1 is SGDLS, CDR2 YYNGEE. CDR3 length: 15 amino acids. Trimming removed 0 bases from V and 5 bases from J, with 14 bases in between. The CDR3 sequence: CASSVDGTHGETQYF. The CDR3, as DNA: TGTGCCAGCAGCGTAGACGGGACTCATGGGGAGACCCAGTACTTC.

The chain employs TRBV11-2 and TRBJ1-2; TRBD1 aligns across 8 bases. CDR1 SGHAT and CDR2 FQNNGV come from the germline V gene. Trimming cost V 4 bases and J 8 bases; bases outside gene matches: 3. This CDR3 region has 12 residues. Here the CDR3 reads CASSWTGRGYTF. The CDR3 DNA is TGTGCCAGCAGCTGGACAGGGAGAGGCTACACCTTC.